The 24 T cell receptor beta chains below were found in one sample sequenced in a study of T-cell memory formation after mild COVID-19. Via MiXCR, TCRdb re-called the 5' RACE reads, giving one row per CDR3 protein. The table has about 440,000 distinct CDR3 sequences, around 20% seen once; the top ten hold roughly 8%. Sequencing was done on a sample of PBMCs or a T cell subset sorted from them (not recorded which). The receptors originated from an adult woman who had mild COVID-19 (a few samples of this study predate the infection). Cell type and time point are not known.

This clonotype was seen only a few times. This chain joins TRBV3-1 and TRBJ2-3; 8 bases match TRBD1. The germline V gene has CDR1 LGHDT and CDR2 YNNKEL (reference sequence). This CDR3 spans 14 amino acids. The ends lost 4 bases at V and 3 bases at J; junction bases unmatched: 3. The CDR3 nucleotides are TGTGCCAGCAGCCTCCGGACAGGGACAGATACGCAGTATTTT. Encoded protein: CASSLRTGTDTQYF.

This clonotype was observed a handful of times. CDR3 bases: TGTGCCACCAGTGATCCCCTCATGAGGGAAGCTTTCTTT. Encoded protein: CATSDPLMREAFF. J is TRBJ1-1 and V is TRBV24-1; D is undetermined. The CDR3 length is 13 residues. From germline, CDR1 is KGHDR and CDR2 SFDVKD. V lost 3 bases and J lost 8, with 12 bases in between.

In this sample, this clonotype turned up a few times. V gene TRBV9 combines with J gene TRBJ2-4; tentatively, D is TRBD2 (6 bases). Germline V CDR1 and CDR2: SGDLS, YYNGEE. V lost 0 bases, J lost 0 bases, and 16 bases lay in between. The CDR3 has 18 amino acids. CDR3 bases: TGTGCCAGCAGCGTAGTTGGTAGCGGCTGGGGAGCCAAAAACATTCAGTACTTC. This codes for CASSVVGSGWGAKNIQYF.

This clonotype appeared a few times. The genes are TRBV5-1 and TRBJ1-2; 7 bases map to TRBD1. The CDR3 loop spans 14 amino acids. Germline V lookup: CDR1 SGHRS, CDR2 YFSETQ. J gave up 3 bases and V 0 bases, and 2 bases lay outside the gene matches. In DNA form, the CDR3 reads TGCGCCAGCAGCTTGGGACAGGGCTACTATGGCTACACCTTC. This sequence encodes CASSLGQGYYGYTF.

This clonotype was seen more than once but under ten times. The rearrangement uses TRBV5-1 and TRBJ2-5, with D perhaps matching TRBD1 (5 bases). The V gene's germline CDR1 is SGHRS and CDR2 YFSETQ. The V end lost 4 bases, the J end lost 4 bases, and 17 bases lay between the germline ends. The CDR3 totals 15 residues. CDR3 residues: CASSLFTGAGETQYF. CDR3 bases: TGCGCCAGCAGCCTGTTTACTGGGGCAGGAGAGACCCAGTACTTC.

The chain couples TRBV5-1 to TRBJ1-1; D unclear. The germline V gene has CDR1 SGHRS and CDR2 YFSETQ. The CDR3 spans 15 residues. Trimming removed 4 bases from V and 0 bases from J, with 13 bases in between. The CDR3 nucleotides are TGCGCCAGCAGCCCATGGGGTGTGATGAACACTGAAGCTTTCTTT. It codes for CASSPWGVMNTEAFF.

V is TRBV20-1 and J is TRBJ2-2; no clear D gene. Germline values: CDR1 DFQATT, CDR2 SNEGSKA (reference sequence). V dropped 7 bases and J dropped 1 base, with 7 bases sitting between them. The CDR3 length is 12 residues. The CDR3 sequence is CSGEENTGELFF. The CDR3 DNA reads TGCAGTGGCGAAGAGAACACCGGGGAGCTGTTTTTT.

There are a few counts of this clonotype. Compared with germline, one end of the junction differs, possibly owing to a read error. The chain recombines TRBV14 with TRBJ1-2; TRBD1 is a possible D gene (6 bases). CDR1 is SGHDN, CDR2 FVKESK, per germline. The CDR3 is made up of 13 amino acids. The DNA of the CDR3 is TGTGCCAGCAGCCAAGATAGTTGGGGACATTTACGCTTC. Amino acid sequence: CASSQDSWGHLRF.

This clonotype was observed a handful of times. The chain uses TRBV5-1 and TRBJ1-1; tentatively, D is TRBD1 (5 bases). Germline CDR1 is SGHRS and CDR2 is YFSETQ. Trimming stripped 2 bases from V and 1 base from J, with 12 bases between. This CDR3 contains 15 residues. CDR3 residues: CASSFGSGSNTEAFF. The CDR3 DNA sequence: TGCGCCAGCAGCTTTGGGTCAGGGTCGAACACTGAAGCTTTCTTT. The variable domain in full, completed from reference TRBV5-1 and TRBJ1-1, reads KAGVTQTPRYLIKTRGQQVTLSCSPISGHRSVSWYQQTPGQGLQFLFEYFSETQRNKGNFPGRFSGRQFSNSRSEMNVSTLELGDSALYLCASSFGSGSNTEAFFGQGTRLTVV.

The genes are TRBV30 and TRBJ1-1; no definite D call. Germline V gene lookup returns CDR1 GTSNPN and CDR2 SVGIG (reference sequence). The CDR3 contains 13 residues. V was pared by 0 bases and J by 0 bases, with 5 bases between. CDR3 DNA: TGTGCCTGGAGTGTAATTTTGAACACTGAAGCTTTCTTT. This codes for CAWSVILNTEAFF.

CDR3 in DNA: TGTGCCACCAGCAGAGATGGACTGTTTTTT. This sequence encodes CATSRDGLFF. The J gene is TRBJ1-4, the V gene TRBV15; D is ambiguous. This CDR3 comprises 10 residues. Trimming pared 0 bases from V and 13 bases from J, leaving 3 bases between. CDR1 and CDR2 from the germline V gene are LNHNV and YYDKDF (reference sequence). Using reference TRBV15 and TRBJ1-4 for the parts outside the CDR3, the full variable domain is DAMVIQNPRYQVTQFGKPVTLSCSQTLNHNVMYWYQQKSSQAPKLLFHYYDKDFNNEADTPDNFQSRRPNTSFCFLDIRSPGLGDTAMYLCATSRDGLFFGSGTQLSVL.

Only a few counts were recorded for this clonotype. The chain employs TRBV6-4 and TRBJ2-2; D remains unclear. This CDR3 is 14 amino acids long. Germline CDR1 reads MRHNA; CDR2 reads SNTAGT. Trimming left V 0 bases short and J 6 bases short, with 8 bases between. In DNA form, the CDR3 reads TGTGCCAGCAGTGACTCGAGGCAGCCCGGGGAGCTGTTTTTT. Amino acid sequence: CASSDSRQPGELFF.

This clonotype was seen a few times. This chain uses TRBV5-1 with TRBJ1-1, with 7 bases lining up with TRBD1. The V gene's germline CDR1 is SGHRS and CDR2 YFSETQ. V was pared by 3 bases and J by 0 bases, with 5 bases of the junction left unmatched. This CDR3 spans 15 amino acids. CDR3 coding DNA: TGCGCCAGCAGCTGGGGGACAGATATGAACACTGAAGCTTTCTTT. Translating gives CASSWGTDMNTEAFF.

The chain uses TRBV20-1 and TRBJ2-1; TRBD2 aligns across 10 bases. This CDR3 contains 13 residues. Germline-derived CDR1 and CDR2 are DFQATT and SNEGSKA (reference sequence). V lost 7 bases, J lost 7 bases, and 7 bases stayed unmatched. The CDR3 DNA sequence: TGCAGTGGAGCGGGAGGGCCAATAAATGAGCAGTTCTTC. Protein: CSGAGGPINEQFF.

V usage is TRBV7-2 and J usage is TRBJ2-3; 9 bases map to TRBD1. CDR3 length equals 15 residues. Trimming took 5 bases from V and 1 from J; bases not matched to a gene: 4. The germline CDR1 and CDR2 sequences are SGHTA and FQGNSA. The CDR3: CASSGRTGGTDTQYF. The DNA for the CDR3 is TGTGCCAGCAGCGGAAGGACAGGGGGCACAGATACGCAGTATTTT.

The genes are TRBV20-1 and TRBJ1-2; a weak D match, TRBD1 (5 bases). This CDR3 contains 15 residues. CDR1 and CDR2 from the germline V gene are DFQATT and SNEGSKA (reference sequence). Trimming shortened V by 0 bases and J by 4 bases, and 15 bases separated the two germline ends. The CDR3 is CSARDLMGVSYGYTF. The CDR3 nucleotides read TGCAGTGCTAGAGATTTGATGGGGGTATCCTATGGCTACACCTTC.

This clonotype was seen a few times. V gene TRBV19 combines with J gene TRBJ1-1; 8 nucleotides match TRBD1. Germline V gene sequence: CDR1 LNHDA, CDR2 SQIVND (reference sequence). V shed 8 bases, J shed 0 bases, and the junction held 11 bases outside the gene matches. There are 16 residues in the CDR3. This CDR3 reads CASPAGTGSMNTEAFF. Written as DNA, the CDR3 is TGTGCCAGTCCCGCCGGGACAGGAAGTATGAACACTGAAGCTTTCTTT.

Only one count was recorded for this clonotype. The chain is built from TRBV28 and TRBJ2-7; 10 bases fit TRBD1. The CDR3 length is 12 residues. The V and J ends lost 10 bases and 7 bases, in that order; junction bases with no gene match: 7. Germline CDR1 is MDHEN and CDR2 is SYDVKM. Written as DNA, the CDR3 is TGTGCCACCAGGACAGGGGGTAGGGAGCAGTACTTC. This encodes CATRTGGREQYF.

This clonotype has just a few counts. V gene TRBV4-1 combines with J gene TRBJ1-1; D is unclear. The germline V gene has CDR1 MGHRA and CDR2 YSYEKL. CDR3 length: 14 amino acids. V shed 4 bases and J shed 4 bases, with 13 bases lying between them. CDR3 in amino acids: CASSRWPASTEAFF. CDR3 bases: TGCGCCAGCAGCCGTTGGCCCGCGAGCACTGAAGCTTTCTTT.

This clonotype was seen a handful of times. The chain employs TRBV6-2 or TRBV6-3 and TRBJ2-1; possibly TRBD2 for D (5 bases). V dropped 0 bases and J dropped 4 bases, with 10 bases sitting between them. The length of the CDR3 is 15 residues. Germline CDR1 and CDR2: MNHEY and SVGEGT. This CDR3 is CASSYSGSEYNEQFF. CDR3 nucleotide sequence: TGTGCCAGCAGTTACTCGGGGAGTGAGTACAATGAGCAGTTCTTC.

This clonotype was seen a few times. This rearrangement joins TRBV6-5 to TRBJ1-5; 10 positions agree with TRBD1. Germline V gene lookup returns CDR1 MNHEY and CDR2 SVGAGI. There are 15 residues in the CDR3. V lost 6 bases to trimming and J lost 9 bases; unmatched junction nucleotides: 11. The CDR3 is CASSLIRDRGRPQHF. DNA for the CDR3: TGTGCCAGCAGCCTTATCCGGGACAGGGGCCGGCCCCAGCATTTT.

This clonotype was observed a few times. The chain uses TRBV15 and TRBJ1-4, with a weak D call TRBD1 (5 bases). With 5 bases removed from V and 4 bases from J, the gap between germline ends came to 14 bases. There are 15 residues in the CDR3. The germline gives CDR1 LNHNV, CDR2 YYDKDF (reference sequence). Written as DNA, the CDR3 is TGTGCCACCAGCCCCTCCGACAGTTTTAATGAAAAACTGTTTTTT. Its translation: CATSPSDSFNEKLFF.

This clonotype was found a few times. This chain connects TRBV19 to TRBJ2-1; D gene uncertain. The CDR3 consists of 15 residues. The germline gives CDR1 LNHDA, CDR2 SQIVND (reference sequence). V was shortened by 0 bases and J by 6 bases, with 12 bases between the two germline ends. In DNA form, the CDR3 reads TGTGCCAGTAGTATAGACCCTGGACGTGGCAATGAGCAGTTCTTC. It codes for CASSIDPGRGNEQFF. Looking up the rest from reference TRBV19 and TRBJ2-1 gives the full variable domain: DGGITQSPKYLFRKEGQNVTLSCEQNLNHDAMYWYRQDPGQGLRLIYYSQIVNDFQKGDIAEGYSVSREKKESFPLTVTSAQKNPTAFYLCASSIDPGRGNEQFFGPGTRLTVL.

This chain connects TRBV7-9 to TRBJ2-7; D tentatively reads TRBD1 or TRBD2 (5 bases each). CDR1 and CDR2 from the germline V gene are SEHNR and FQNEAQ (reference sequence). The CDR3 covers 17 residues. V was trimmed by 5 bases and J by 5 bases, leaving 25 bases between them. CDR3 sequence (DNA): TGTGCCAGCAGCCAGAATGAGGGGTACCGAGTCGGCCACGAGCAGTACTTC. It is translated as CASSQNEGYRVGHEQYF.